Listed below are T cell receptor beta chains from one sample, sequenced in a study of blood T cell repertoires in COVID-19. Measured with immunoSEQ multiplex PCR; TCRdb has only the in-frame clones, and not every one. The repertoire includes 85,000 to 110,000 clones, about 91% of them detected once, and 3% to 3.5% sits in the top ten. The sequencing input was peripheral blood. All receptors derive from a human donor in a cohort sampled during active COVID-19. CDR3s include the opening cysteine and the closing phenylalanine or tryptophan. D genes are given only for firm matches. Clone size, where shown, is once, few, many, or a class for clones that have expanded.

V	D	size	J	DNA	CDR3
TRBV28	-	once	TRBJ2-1	TGTGCCAGCAGTTTATACGGTCGCTCCTACAATGAGCAGTTCTTC	CASSLYGRSYNEQFF
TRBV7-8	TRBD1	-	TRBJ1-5	TGTGCCAGCAGCTTAGCAGCCCGACAAACAGGGGCCCCGAGTCAGCCCCAGCATTTT	CASSLAARQTGAPSQPQHF
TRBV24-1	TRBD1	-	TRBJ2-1	TGTGCCACGAGGGGGACAGGGGGACATAATGAGCAGTTCTTC	CATRGTGGHNEQFF
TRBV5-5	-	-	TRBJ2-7	TGTGCCAGCTGCGATCCCGGCGGTTTGTACGAGCAGTACTTC	CASCDPGGLYEQYF
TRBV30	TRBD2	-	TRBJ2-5	TGTGCCTGGAGTTGGGGGGGGGTGGAGACCCAGTACTTC	CAWSWGGVETQYF
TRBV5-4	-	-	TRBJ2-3	TGTGCCAGCAGCCCCCCGGAGACTCAAAGCACAGATACGCAGTATTTT	CASSPPETQSTDTQYF
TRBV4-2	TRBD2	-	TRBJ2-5	TGTGCCAGCAGCCTTGGGACTAGCGGGAGATCGGAGACCCAGTACTTC	CASSLGTSGRSETQYF
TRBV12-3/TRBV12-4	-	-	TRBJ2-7	TGTGCCAGCAGTTTTACCGGGACCTACGAGCAGTACTTC	CASSFTGTYEQYF
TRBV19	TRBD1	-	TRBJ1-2	TGTGCCAGTTCCCCATCGGGGACAGGGGTGGGTGGCTACACCTTC	CASSPSGTGVGGYTF
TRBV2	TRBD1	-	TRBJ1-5	TGTGCCAGCAGGGGCAGGACAGGGGCTCAGCCCCAGCATTTT	CASRGRTGAQPQHF
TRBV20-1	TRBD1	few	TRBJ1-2	TGCAGTGCTGACCGGGACAGGGCCTTCGCCTTC	CSADRDRAFAF
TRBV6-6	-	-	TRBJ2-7	TGTGCCAGCAGTTCTACAGAATACGAGCAGTACTTC	CASSSTEYEQYF
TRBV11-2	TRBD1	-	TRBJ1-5	TGTGCCAGCAGCTACAGGGGCCCCAATCAGCCCCAGCATTTT	CASSYRGPNQPQHF
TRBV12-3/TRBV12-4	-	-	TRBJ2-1	TGTGCCAGCAGTTTAGTAACAGGGTTTGAGCAGTTCTTC	CASSLVTGFEQFF
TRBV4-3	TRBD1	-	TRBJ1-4	TGCGCCAGCAGCCTCATGGGGACAGGGGGTAATGAAAAACTGTTTTTT	CASSLMGTGGNEKLFF
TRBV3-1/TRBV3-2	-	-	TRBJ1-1	TGTGCCAGCAGCCAAGAAGGCAGGAGGACTGAAGCTTTCTTT	CASSQEGRRTEAFF
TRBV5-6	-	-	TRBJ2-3	TGTGCCAGCAGCTTTACAGACACAGATACGCAGTATTTT	CASSFTDTDTQYF
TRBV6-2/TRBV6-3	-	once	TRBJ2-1	TGTGCCAGCAGCCGAACAGAATCCTACAATGAGCAGTTCTTC	CASSRTESYNEQFF
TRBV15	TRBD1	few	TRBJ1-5	TGTGCCACCAGCAGAGATCAGACAGGGAGTTGGCAGCCCCAGCATTTT	CATSRDQTGSWQPQHF
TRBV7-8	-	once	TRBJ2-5	TGTGCCAGCGGCCAAGACAGGAAGTCCCAAGAGACCCAGTACTTC	CASGQDRKSQETQYF
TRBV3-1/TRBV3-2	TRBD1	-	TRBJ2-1	TGTGCCAGCAGCCGCGACCGGGACAGGGGGCTTGATGAGCAGTTCTTC	CASSRDRDRGLDEQFF
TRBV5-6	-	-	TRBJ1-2	TGTGCCAGCAGCTTGGGGGGCCACTATGGCTACACCTTC	CASSLGGHYGYTF
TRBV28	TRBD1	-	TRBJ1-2	TGTGCCAGCAGTTCCAACAGGGGGCTCTATGGCTACACCTTC	CASSSNRGLYGYTF
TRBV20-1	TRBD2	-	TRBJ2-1	TGCAGTGCTAGTCCGGGGCGGGAGGGGAGTGAGCAGTTCTTC	CSASPGREGSEQFF
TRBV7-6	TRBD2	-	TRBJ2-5	TGTGCCAGCAGCTTAGCGCAGCGGGGGGGCCGGGAGACCCAGTACTTC	CASSLAQRGGRETQYF
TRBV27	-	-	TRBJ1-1	TGTGCCAGCAGTTTGAACAGGGCCACTGAAGCTTTCTTT	CASSLNRATEAFF
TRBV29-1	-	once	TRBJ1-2	TGCAGCGTTCATCACAGGGTTGATGATGGCTACACCTTC	CSVHHRVDDGYTF
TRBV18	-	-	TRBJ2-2	TGTGCCAGCCCAAAGACCAGGGGCGCGAACACCGGGGAGCTGTTTTTT	CASPKTRGANTGELFF
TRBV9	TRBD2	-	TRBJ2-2	TGTGCCAGCAGCGTAACGCGACTAGCGGGAGGGACCGGGGAGCTGTTTTTT	CASSVTRLAGGTGELFF
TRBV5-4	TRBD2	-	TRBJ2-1	TGTGCCAGCAGCCGAACTAGCGGGAGGGACAATGAGCAGTTCTTC	CASSRTSGRDNEQFF
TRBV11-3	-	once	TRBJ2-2	TGTGCCAGCAGCTTAGGAAGGACTCCAGGCGGGGAGCTGTTTTTT	CASSLGRTPGGELFF
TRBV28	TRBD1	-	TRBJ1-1	TGTGCCAGCAGTCCAGGGGGTTACATGAACACTGAAGCTTTCTTT	CASSPGGYMNTEAFF
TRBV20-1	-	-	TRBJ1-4	TGCAGTGCTAGTCTTACCGAGCCGACTAATGAAAAACTGTTTTTT	CSASLTEPTNEKLFF